Described below is a single T cell receptor beta chain sequence and its context. Its antigen remains unknown. These data come from a study of cytomegalovirus exposure and HLA in healthy donors. Findings and limits, study-wide: Later analysis identified about 15,000 TCR beta sequences associated with HLA alleles, using a false discovery rate threshold of 0.05. A likely sequencing artifact accounted for one observed cluster of highly shared sequence variants.

The V gene end was trimmed by 0 bases and the J gene end by 7 bases; junction bases not matched to a gene: 7. The germline V gene has CDR1 SGHRS and CDR2 YFSETQ. The CDR3 consists of 15 residues. The PCR was carried out with 60 Vbeta primers and 13 Jbeta primers. Clones were read by immunoSEQ multiplex PCR, and TCRdb kept only the in-frame ones, dropping some. This sample's clone table lists about 58,000 clones. The sample taken for sequencing was PBMCs. V gene TRBV5-1 combines with J gene TRBJ1-3, with 7 bases lining up with TRBD1. The source of this sequence is a woman aged 18-29 years in good health and CMV-seronegative. CDR3 nucleotide sequence: TGCGCCAGCAGCTTGGCCGGGACAGAGGCGAACACCATATATTTT. Protein sequence: CASSLAGTEANTIYF.